This is a list of T cell receptor beta chains from one sample in a study of cytomegalovirus exposure and HLA in healthy donors. The method was immunoSEQ multiplex PCR; TCRdb's version includes in-frame clones alone and lacks a portion of them. Here the sample spans some 100,000 clones, about nine tenths being singletons. The sequenced sample was PBMCs. Source of these receptors: a man aged 18 to 29 in good health and CMV-seropositive. Each CDR3 is given with its conserved first and last residue.

cdr3_aa: CSVDGAGRGKDTQYF
v_call: TRBV29-1
j_call: TRBJ2-3

cdr3_aa: CASSLGASGIQETQYF
v_call: TRBV5-4
j_call: TRBJ2-5

cdr3_aa: CASSLAGVGYGYTF
v_call: TRBV11-2
j_call: TRBJ1-2

cdr3_aa: CASSFLKYPEENTEAFF
v_call: TRBV11-2
j_call: TRBJ1-1

cdr3_aa: CASSSTSGLIGEQFF
v_call: TRBV7-9
j_call: TRBJ2-1

cdr3_aa: CASPSTPNTEAFF
v_call: TRBV2
j_call: TRBJ1-1

cdr3_aa: CATSRDGYGGYTF
v_call: TRBV15
j_call: TRBJ1-2

cdr3_aa: CASSLDKTPPLHF
v_call: TRBV7-9
j_call: TRBJ1-6

cdr3_aa: CASSQDSQGYYGYTF
v_call: TRBV4-2
j_call: TRBJ1-2

cdr3_aa: CASSPYNQPQHF
v_call: TRBV27
j_call: TRBJ1-5

cdr3_aa: CASSLDRAEREQYF
v_call: TRBV5-1
j_call: TRBJ2-7

cdr3_aa: CASSLSGGDGETQYF
v_call: TRBV5-1
j_call: TRBJ2-5

cdr3_aa: CASSSGQGTYNEQFF
v_call: TRBV5-4
j_call: TRBJ2-1

cdr3_aa: CASSSGDRFSNYYGYTF
v_call: TRBV11-2
j_call: TRBJ1-2

cdr3_aa: CASSLAETGAETQYF
v_call: TRBV5-1
j_call: TRBJ2-5

cdr3_aa: CASSDSGGSGANVLTF
v_call: TRBV6-4
j_call: TRBJ2-6

cdr3_aa: CASSPTPHSGNTIYF
v_call: TRBV5-6
j_call: TRBJ1-3

cdr3_aa: CASSPDRTSTDTQYF
v_call: TRBV18
j_call: TRBJ2-3

cdr3_aa: CASSPDREYGYTF
v_call: TRBV10-1
j_call: TRBJ1-2

cdr3_aa: CASSQGWGDYGYTF
v_call: TRBV7-9
j_call: TRBJ1-2

cdr3_aa: CAISDPSIEVGYTF
v_call: TRBV10-3
j_call: TRBJ1-2

cdr3_aa: CAISPSGAGTQYF
v_call: TRBV10-3
j_call: TRBJ2-3

cdr3_aa: CASSLQVNSPLHF
v_call: TRBV7-2
j_call: TRBJ1-6

cdr3_aa: CASSRPRVTEAFF
v_call: TRBV28
j_call: TRBJ1-1

cdr3_aa: CASRVQGITEAFF
v_call: TRBV6-1
j_call: TRBJ1-1

cdr3_aa: CASSTPGAEGATDTQYF
v_call: TRBV27
j_call: TRBJ2-3

cdr3_aa: CASSTSGGAGNTIYF
v_call: TRBV5-6
j_call: TRBJ1-3